This T cell receptor (beta chain) derives from a study of blood T cell repertoires in COVID-19. Sequencing was performed with immunoSEQ multiplex PCR; in TCRdb, only in-frame clones are kept and a portion is missing. The sample shows about 240,000 clones, more than 75% of them seen only once. This CDR3 contains 15 residues. Germline assignment: CDR1 SGHRS and CDR2 YFSETQ. Trimming removed 4 bases from V and 3 bases from J; junction bases left unmatched: 10. Sequenced: PBMCs or T cells enriched from blood (not recorded which). This TCR came from a woman in her thirties or forties with acute COVID-19. The chain has TRBV5-1 and TRBJ2-7, with TRBD1 identical over 7 bases. CDR3 region: CASSPNPGQDYEQYF. The CDR3 DNA follows: TGCGCCAGCAGCCCAAACCCCGGACAGGACTACGAGCAGTACTTC.